This T cell receptor (beta chain) emerged from a study of beta chain features in type 1 diabetes. Study-wide results and limits: In all four CD4+ subsets, TCRB CDR3 length was significantly, moderately reduced in type 1 diabetes. Shorter templates might be favored by PCR, equally in patients and controls.

V trimming: 5 bases; J trimming: 3 bases; junction bases outside the gene matches: 9. The CDR3 extends over 15 amino acids. Germline loops: CDR1 MGHDK, CDR2 SYGVNS. Note on this clone: Its antigen is undetermined.

The authors reverse transcribed all of the isolated RNA, so sequencing captured expressed TCRB transcripts. The method was immunoSEQ multiplex PCR; TCRdb's version includes in-frame clones alone and lacks a portion of them. The sample includes approximately 250,000 clones, 15% to 20% of them seen just once. The sample consisted of naive CD4+ T cells from blood. The clonotype comes from a man aged 25 to 40 with type 1 diabetes. The chain joins TRBV25-1 to TRBJ1-1; 7 bases agree with TRBD1. CDR3 loop: CASSLTGAGYTEAFF. The CDR3 bases are TGTGCCAGCAGTTTAACAGGGGCAGGGTACACTGAAGCTTTCTTT.